This T cell receptor beta chain was identified during a study of cytomegalovirus exposure and HLA in healthy donors. With 0 bases removed from V and 5 bases from J, the gap between germline ends came to 17 bases. Germline V lookup: CDR1 LNHNV, CDR2 YYDKDF (reference sequence). The CDR3 extends over 16 amino acids. Amplification used 60 Vbeta primers and 13 Jbeta primers. Data came from immunoSEQ multiplex PCR; TCRdb stores just in-frame clones and leaves some out. This sample has roughly 140,000 clones; about 85% occur once, and the top ten carry about 2.1%. This receptor was taken from a woman under 30 in good health and CMV-seronegative. The chain is built from TRBV15 and TRBJ2-7; TRBD1 is a possible D gene (5 bases). Sequenced sample: PBMCs. CDR3 in DNA: TGTGCCACCAGCAGAGATTACGGAGCAGGGATCAACGAGCAGTACTTC. Amino acids: CATSRDYGAGINEQYF.